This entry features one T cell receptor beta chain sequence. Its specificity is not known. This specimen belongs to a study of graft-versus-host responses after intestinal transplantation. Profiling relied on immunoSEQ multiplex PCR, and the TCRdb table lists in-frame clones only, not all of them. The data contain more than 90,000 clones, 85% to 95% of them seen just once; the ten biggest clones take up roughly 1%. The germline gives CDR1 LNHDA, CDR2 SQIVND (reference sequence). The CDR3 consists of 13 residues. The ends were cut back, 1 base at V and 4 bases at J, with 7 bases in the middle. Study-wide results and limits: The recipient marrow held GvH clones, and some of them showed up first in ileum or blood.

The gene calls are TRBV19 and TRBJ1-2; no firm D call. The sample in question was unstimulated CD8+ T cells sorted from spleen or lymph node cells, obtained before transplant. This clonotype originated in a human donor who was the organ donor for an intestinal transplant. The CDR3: CASSIAAGYGYTF. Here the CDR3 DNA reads TGTGCCAGTAGTATAGCGGCCGGCTATGGCTACACCTTC.